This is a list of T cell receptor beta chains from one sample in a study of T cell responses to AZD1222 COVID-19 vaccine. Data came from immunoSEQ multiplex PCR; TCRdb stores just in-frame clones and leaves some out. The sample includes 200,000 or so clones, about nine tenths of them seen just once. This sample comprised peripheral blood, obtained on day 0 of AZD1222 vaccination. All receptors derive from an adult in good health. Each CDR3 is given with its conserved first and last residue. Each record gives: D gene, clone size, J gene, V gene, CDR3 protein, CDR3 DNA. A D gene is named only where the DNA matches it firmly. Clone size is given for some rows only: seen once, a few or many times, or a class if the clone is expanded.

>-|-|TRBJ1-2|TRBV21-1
CASSILPGQDYGYTF
TGTGCCAGCAGCATCCTGCCAGGGCAGGACTATGGCTACACCTTC
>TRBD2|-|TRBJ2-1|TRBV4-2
CASSQDLLAGGSYNEQFF
TGTGCCAGCAGCCAAGACCTTTTAGCGGGAGGCTCCTACAATGAGCAGTTCTTC
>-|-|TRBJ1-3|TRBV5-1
CASSLALGPRGNTIYF
TGCGCCAGCAGCTTGGCATTAGGCCCCAGAGGAAACACCATATATTTT
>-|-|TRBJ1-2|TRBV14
CASSQDLTPNYGYTF
TGTGCCAGCAGCCAAGATTTAACACCGAACTATGGCTACACCTTC
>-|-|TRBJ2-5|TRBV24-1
CATSRGAQETQYF
TGTGCCACCAGTCGGGGGGCCCAAGAGACCCAGTACTTC
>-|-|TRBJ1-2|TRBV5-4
CASTCYTF
TGTGCCAGCACCTGCTACACCTTC
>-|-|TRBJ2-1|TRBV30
CAWTWTTINEQFF
TGTGCCTGGACCTGGACTACCATCAATGAGCAGTTCTTC
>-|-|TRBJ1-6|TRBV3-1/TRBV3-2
CASSPGLMNSPLHF
TGTGCCAGCAGCCCGGGACTGATGAATTCACCCCTCCACTTT
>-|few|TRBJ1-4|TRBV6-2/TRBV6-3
CASSPGVGKLFF
TGTGCCAGCAGTCCCGGCGTCGGAAAACTGTTTTTT
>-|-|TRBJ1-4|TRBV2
CASSGQAVTNEKLFF
TGTGCCAGCAGTGGCCAGGCTGTAACTAATGAAAAACTGTTTTTT
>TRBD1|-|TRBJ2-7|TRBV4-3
CASSQGAGGGYEQYF
TGCGCCAGCAGCCAAGGGGCAGGGGGTGGGTACGAGCAGTACTTC